These 7 T cell receptor beta chains were all obtained from the same sample, sequenced in a study of T cell responses to AZD1222 COVID-19 vaccine. This table comes from immunoSEQ multiplex PCR, and its TCRdb copy is limited to in-frame clones, with some not included. The sample carries about 140,000 clones, around 93% recorded once. Sequencing was performed on peripheral blood, taken on day 0 of AZD1222 vaccination. The origin of the receptors is an adult in good health.

This sequence joins TRBV18 and TRBJ2-5, with 9 positions matching TRBD1. This CDR3 spans 16 amino acids. The V gene end was trimmed by 3 bases and the J gene end by 5 bases; junction bases not matched to a gene: 10. The V gene's germline CDR1 is KGHSH and CDR2 LQKENI. In DNA, the CDR3 is TGTGCCAGCTCACCCCTTGACAGGGGGACCAGGGAGACCCAGTACTTC. This encodes CASSPLDRGTRETQYF.

The chain has TRBV12-3 or TRBV12-4 and TRBJ2-3; D not certain. Trimming removed 7 bases from V and 2 bases from J, with 7 bases in between. This CDR3 has 12 residues. CDR3 DNA sequence: TGTGCCAGCACCCCTTCCACAGATACGCAGTATTTT. This encodes CASTPSTDTQYF.

The chain employs TRBV5-8 and TRBJ1-5; D unclear. Per germline, CDR1 SGHTS and CDR2 YDEGEE. The V end lost 2 bases, the J end lost 6 bases, and 12 bases lay between the germline ends. The CDR3 runs 14 residues. In nucleotides, the CDR3 is TGTGCCAGCAGCTTTCCAGGCCCGATTCAGCCCCAGCATTTT. Its translation: CASSFPGPIQPQHF.

J is TRBJ1-1 and V is TRBV6-5; 9 nucleotides agree with TRBD1. The germline V gene has CDR1 MNHEY and CDR2 SVGAGI. The CDR3 length is 11 residues. With V trimmed by 7 bases and J by 9 bases, 3 bases remained unmatched. In nucleotides, the CDR3 is TGTGCCAGCACTAACAGGGGGCAAGCTTTCTTT. Amino acids: CASTNRGQAFF.

The rearrangement links TRBV7-8 to TRBJ2-7; 10 bases map to TRBD1. Germline CDR1 reads SGHVS; CDR2 reads FQNEAQ. Trimming cost V 5 bases and J 2 bases; bases outside gene matches: 18. CDR3 length: 19 residues. The CDR3 reads CASSHRTATRQGAPYEQYF. The DNA for the CDR3 is TGTGCCAGCAGCCATCGGACAGCCACCAGACAGGGGGCACCCTACGAGCAGTACTTC.

The chain uses TRBV14 and TRBJ1-6; D is perhaps TRBD1 (6 bases). Deletions cut 0 bases from V and 4 bases from J, with 19 bases between. Germline CDR1 reads SGHDN; CDR2 reads FVKESK. The CDR3 totals 19 residues. The CDR3 nucleotides read TGTGCCAGCAGCCAAGAAAGCCGGGGTAGAGGGGGATATAATTCACCCCTCCACTTT. Amino acid sequence: CASSQESRGRGGYNSPLHF.

This chain connects TRBV11-2 to TRBJ2-3, with TRBD1 as a possible D gene (6 bases). Trimming shortened V by 5 bases and J by 4 bases, and 13 bases separated the two germline ends. The CDR3 consists of 14 residues. Germline CDR1 and CDR2: SGHAT and FQNNGV. The CDR3: CASSLYGGADTQYF. For the CDR3, the DNA is TGTGCCAGCAGCCTTTATGGGGGCGCAGATACGCAGTATTTT. Full variable domain (missing parts from reference TRBV11-2 and TRBJ2-3): EAGVAQSPRYKIIEKRQSVAFWCNPISGHATLYWYQQILGQGPKLLIQFQNNGVVDDSQLPKDRFSAERLKGVDSTLKIQPAKLEDSAVYLCASSLYGGADTQYFGPGTRLTVL.